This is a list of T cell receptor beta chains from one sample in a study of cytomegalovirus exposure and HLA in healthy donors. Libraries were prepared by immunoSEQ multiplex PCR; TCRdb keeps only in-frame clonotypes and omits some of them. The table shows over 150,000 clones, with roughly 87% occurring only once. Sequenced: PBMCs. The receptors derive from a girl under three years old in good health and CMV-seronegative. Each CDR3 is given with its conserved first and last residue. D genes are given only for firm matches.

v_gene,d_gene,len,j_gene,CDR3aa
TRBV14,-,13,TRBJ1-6,CASSHGGNSPLHF
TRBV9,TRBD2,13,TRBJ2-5,CASGGLAGETQYF
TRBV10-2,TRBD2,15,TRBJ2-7,CASRGLAGGTYEQYF
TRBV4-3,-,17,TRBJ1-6,CASSQAPDGRASSPLHF
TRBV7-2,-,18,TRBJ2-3,CASSLARFGFRAGNTQYF
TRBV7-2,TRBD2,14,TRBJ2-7,CASSFQRGYYEQYF
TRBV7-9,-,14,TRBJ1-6,CASSLTGNNSPLHF
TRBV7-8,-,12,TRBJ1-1,CASCAMNTEAFF
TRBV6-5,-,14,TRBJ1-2,CASSYSDRYYGYTF
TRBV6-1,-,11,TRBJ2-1,CASRQGDEQFF
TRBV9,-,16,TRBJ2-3,CASSVGLARITDTQYF
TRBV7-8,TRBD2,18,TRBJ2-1,CASSLPLIGAGVGNEQFF
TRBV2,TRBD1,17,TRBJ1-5,CASSIGQGLNSNQPQHF
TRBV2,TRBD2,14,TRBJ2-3,CASSPTSGGDTQYF
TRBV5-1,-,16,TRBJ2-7,CASSLGGFGSSYEQYF
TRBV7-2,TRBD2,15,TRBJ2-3,CASSRLAGSTDTQYF
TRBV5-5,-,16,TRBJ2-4,CASSFPPRLAKNIQYF
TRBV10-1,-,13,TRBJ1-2,CASSDPGGRGNTF
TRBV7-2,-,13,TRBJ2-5,CASSLEERETQYF
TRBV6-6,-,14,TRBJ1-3,CASSPQSVGNTIYF
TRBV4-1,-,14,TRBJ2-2,CASSQVKNTGELFF
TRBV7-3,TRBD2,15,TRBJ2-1,CASSLLAGGYNEQFF
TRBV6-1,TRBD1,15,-,CASSTRTGGSYEQYF
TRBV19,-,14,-,CASSRDTTLYEQYF
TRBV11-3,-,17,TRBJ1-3,CASSLRRRIISGNTIYF
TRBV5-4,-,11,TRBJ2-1,CASSKESEQFF
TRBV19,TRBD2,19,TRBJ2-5,CASSIDPPSLGGDQETQYF
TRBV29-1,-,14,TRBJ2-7,CSVETPGLSYEQYF
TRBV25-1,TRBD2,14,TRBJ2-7,CASSDSGGSYEQYF
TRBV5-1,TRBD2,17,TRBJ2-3,CASSFGGSSGSTDTQYF
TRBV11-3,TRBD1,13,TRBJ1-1,CASSLGGNTEAFF
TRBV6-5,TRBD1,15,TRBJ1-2,CASSKRQGERDGYTF
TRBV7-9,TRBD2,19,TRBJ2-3,CASSLITLAGGIRTDTQYF
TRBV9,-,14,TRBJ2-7,CASSVESAAYEQYF
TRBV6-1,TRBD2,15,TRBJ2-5,CASSLRLARQETQYF
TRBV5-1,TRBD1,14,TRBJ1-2,CASSSSTGGYGYTF
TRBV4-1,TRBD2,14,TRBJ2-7,CASSQGLAGNEQYF
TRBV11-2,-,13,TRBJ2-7,CASSLVRQDEQYF
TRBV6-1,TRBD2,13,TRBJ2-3,CASTLAATDTQYF
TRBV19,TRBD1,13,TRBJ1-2,CASIPGQGHGYTF
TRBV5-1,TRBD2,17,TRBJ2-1,CASSWGLAGGSYNEQFF
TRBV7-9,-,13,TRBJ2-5,CASSSRTAETQYF
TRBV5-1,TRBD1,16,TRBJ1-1,CASSSGTGAPNTEAFF
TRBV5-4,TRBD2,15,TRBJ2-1,CASSSGLAGIDEQFF
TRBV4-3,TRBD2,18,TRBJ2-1,CASSQEGSLAGASNEQFF
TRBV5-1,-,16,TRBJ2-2,CASSLGQGGYTGELFF
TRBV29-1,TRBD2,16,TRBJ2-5,CSVEEGLAGGQETQYF
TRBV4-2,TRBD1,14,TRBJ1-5,CASSQGQGCQPQHF
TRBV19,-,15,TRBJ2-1,CASSMVRSSYNEQFF
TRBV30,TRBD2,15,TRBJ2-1,CAWSSRLAGGYEQFF
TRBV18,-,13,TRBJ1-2,CASSPPSVYGYTF
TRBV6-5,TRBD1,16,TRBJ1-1,CASSYTLPDRGPEAFF
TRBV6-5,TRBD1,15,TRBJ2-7,CASISSGTGPYEQYF
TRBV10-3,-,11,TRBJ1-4,CAISSSEKLFF
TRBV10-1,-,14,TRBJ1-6,CASPAAPPSRALHF